Detailed here is one TCR beta chain. Antigen specificity is unknown. Other nucleotide sequences from this sample produce the same CDR3. The data were obtained in a study of cytomegalovirus exposure and HLA in healthy donors. General study findings and limits: An analysis that was carried out later associated 15,000 to 20,000 TCR beta sequences with HLA alleles at 0.05 false discovery rate.

The study ran its PCR with 60 Vbeta and 13 Jbeta primers. Measured with immunoSEQ multiplex PCR; TCRdb has only the in-frame clones, and not every one. This sample has 140,000 to 150,000 clones, with roughly 80% found just once. This clonotype originated in a man aged 35-49 years in good health and CMV-seropositive. Sequences were obtained from PBMCs.

DNA for the CDR3: TGCGCCAGCAGCTTGGGTCAGGGGAGCACAGATACGCAGTATTTT. Its translation is CASSLGQGSTDTQYF. The chain uses TRBV5-1 and TRBJ2-3, with a tentative D call TRBD1 (6 bases). Trimming took 0 bases from V and 0 from J, leaving 8 bases between them. CDR3 length: 15 residues. Germline V lookup: CDR1 SGHRS, CDR2 YFSETQ.